Detailed here is one T cell receptor beta chain. Its antigen remains unknown. Libraries were prepared by immunoSEQ multiplex PCR; TCRdb keeps only in-frame clonotypes and omits some of them. The table lists 130,000 to 150,000 clones, approximately 93% of them singletons. This specimen comes from a study of T cell responses to AZD1222 COVID-19 vaccine. Study-wide results and caveats: White British donors predominated, females outnumbered males, and clonal diversity was possibly underestimated.

Germline lookup yields CDR1 MDHEN and CDR2 SYDVKM. V trimming: 6 bases; J trimming: 6 bases; junction bases outside the gene matches: 18. This CDR3 is built from 17 residues. The source is an adult who had recovered from COVID-19. The sample consisted of peripheral blood, taken after recovery from COVID-19. This chain joins TRBV28 and TRBJ2-3, with TRBD2 matching over 7 bases. CDR3 sequence: CASREWMGGTQTDTQYF. CDR3 in DNA: TGTGCCAGCAGAGAGTGGATGGGGGGGACCCAAACGGATACGCAGTATTTT.